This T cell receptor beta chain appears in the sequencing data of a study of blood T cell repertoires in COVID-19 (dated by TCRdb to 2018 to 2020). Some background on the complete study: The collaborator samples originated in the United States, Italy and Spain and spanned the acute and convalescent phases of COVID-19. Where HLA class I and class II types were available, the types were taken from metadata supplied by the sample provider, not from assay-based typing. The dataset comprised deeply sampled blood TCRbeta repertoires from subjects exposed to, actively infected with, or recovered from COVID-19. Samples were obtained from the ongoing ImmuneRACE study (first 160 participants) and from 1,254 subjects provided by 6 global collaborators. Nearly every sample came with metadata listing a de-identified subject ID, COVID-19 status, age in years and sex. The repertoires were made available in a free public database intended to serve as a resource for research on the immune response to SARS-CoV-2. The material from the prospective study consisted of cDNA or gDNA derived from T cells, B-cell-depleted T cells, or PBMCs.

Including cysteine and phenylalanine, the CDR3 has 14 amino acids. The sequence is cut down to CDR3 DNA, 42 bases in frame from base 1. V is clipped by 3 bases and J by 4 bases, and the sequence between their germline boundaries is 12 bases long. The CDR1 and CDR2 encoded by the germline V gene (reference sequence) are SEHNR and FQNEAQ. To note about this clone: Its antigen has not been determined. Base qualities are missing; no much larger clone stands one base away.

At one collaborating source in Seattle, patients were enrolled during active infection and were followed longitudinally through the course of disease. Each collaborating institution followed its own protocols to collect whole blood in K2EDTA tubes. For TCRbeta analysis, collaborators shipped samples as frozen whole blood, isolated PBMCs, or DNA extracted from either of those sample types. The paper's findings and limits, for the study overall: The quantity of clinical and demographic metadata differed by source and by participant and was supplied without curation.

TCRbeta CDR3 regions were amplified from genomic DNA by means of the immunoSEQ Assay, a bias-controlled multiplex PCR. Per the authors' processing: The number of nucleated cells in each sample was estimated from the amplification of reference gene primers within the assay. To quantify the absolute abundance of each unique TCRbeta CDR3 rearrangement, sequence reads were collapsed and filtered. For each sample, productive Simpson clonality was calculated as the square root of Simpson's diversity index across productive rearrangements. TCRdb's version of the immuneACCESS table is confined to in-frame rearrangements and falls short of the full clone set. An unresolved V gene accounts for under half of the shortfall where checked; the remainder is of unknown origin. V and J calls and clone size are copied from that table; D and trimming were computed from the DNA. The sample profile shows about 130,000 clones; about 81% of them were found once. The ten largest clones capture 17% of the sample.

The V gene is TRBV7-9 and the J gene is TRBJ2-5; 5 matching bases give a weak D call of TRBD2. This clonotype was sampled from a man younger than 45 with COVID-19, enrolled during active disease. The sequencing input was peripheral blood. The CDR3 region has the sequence CASSFSEWAETQYF. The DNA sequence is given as TGTGCCAGCAGCTTTAGCGAATGGGCAGAGACCCAGTACTTC.